This T cell receptor (beta chain) derives from a study of lymphopenia after photon versus proton radiotherapy. Libraries were prepared by immunoSEQ multiplex PCR; TCRdb keeps only in-frame clonotypes and omits some of them. The table has about 22,000 clones, around 89% seen once. This receptor was identified in an elderly man with esophageal cancer. The sequenced sample was peripheral blood, obtained from a patient treated with proton-based radiotherapy.

Here the CDR3 DNA reads TGTGCCACCAGCAGAAACTACAGGGGTACTGAAGCTTTCTTT. Encoded protein: CATSRNYRGTEAFF. J is TRBJ1-1 and V is TRBV15; TRBD1 matches at 7 bases. The junction had 5 bases not matched to a gene; V was cut back by 2 bases and J by 5 bases. The CDR3 loop spans 14 amino acids. Per the germline V gene, CDR1 is LNHNV and CDR2 is YYDKDF (reference sequence).